Listed below are T cell receptor beta chains from one sample, sequenced in a study of neurological immune-mediated disorders. TCRdb re-called the 5' RACE reads with MiXCR, one entry per CDR3 protein. The sample has 78,000 or so distinct CDR3 sequences, 4% to 6% seen once. Material: PBMCs. These receptors were collected from a woman in her 30s with multiple sclerosis. Each CDR3 is given with its conserved first and last residue. Fields, in order: V gene, CDR3 protein.

TRBV12-3/TRBV12-4 CASSPGLAASVVTF
TRBV12-3/TRBV12-4 CASSLSHSGGAKNIQYF
TRBV7-2 CASSPQGNQPQHF
TRBV20-1 CSARAQGNNSPLHF
TRBV6-6 CASSPQLSGNTIYF
TRBV7-6 CASSLAAGYMNTEAFF
TRBV12-3/TRBV12-4 CASSFSGRASYNEQFF
TRBV5-1 CASGSPYKNTGELFF
TRBV20-1 CSAEGSTDTQYF
TRBV5-1 CASSAGLAGAGDTQYF
TRBV5-6 CASSLGGRGSYGYTF
TRBV4-1 CASSQDHDEQFF
TRBV20-1 CSAKGRGVAKNIQYF
TRBV5-1 CASQENGNTIYF
TRBV12-3/TRBV12-4 CASSLVVQGEGYTF
TRBV27 CASRLDEKGRPLHF
TRBV3-1 CASSQADRYQETQYF
TRBV5-1 CASRLGHSMAITGELFF
TRBV29-1 CSVDPDRVNTDTQYF
TRBV5-1 CASSLTGDTSYNEQFF
TRBV20-1 CSARDRRTGTSSYEQYF
TRBV20-1 CSATLPGQGANEQFF
TRBV5-1 CASSGGYNYEQYF
TRBV12-3/TRBV12-4 CASSFTSVNTEAFF
TRBV4-1 CASSQDKTGREGYTF
TRBV7-9 CASSRHDRGSEQYF
TRBV5-1 CASSLGTGRIGEAFF
TRBV7-6 CASSLAHQETQYF
TRBV6-5 CANTDTQYF
TRBV12-3/TRBV12-4 CASSLTLGSWDTQYF
TRBV4-1 CASSQGTGFGYEQYF
TRBV20-1 CSARDSGSSYEQYF
TRBV5-1 CASSSGLGAYNEQFF
TRBV20-1 CSAEGAGYGYTF
TRBV12-3/TRBV12-4 CASRTSGNTIYF
TRBV6-2/TRBV6-3 CASSYKVGSDTQYF
TRBV7-8 CASRFGAGQETQYF
TRBV20-1 CSAPGTSGRGMETQYF
TRBV4-1 CASSQDGEETQYF
TRBV10-3 CAISESGATETQYF
TRBV20-1 CSAPLAGVTDTQYF
TRBV14 CASSQASYNEQSF
TRBV7-9 CASSLSGPPMDTQYF
TRBV6-5 CASSTTGTSGQETQYF
TRBV5-1 CASSLGYRTDTQYF
TRBV5-5 CASSFGSGAYNEQFF
TRBV11-2 CASSSAGGYNEKLFF
TRBV7-2 CASSFGQSSNTEAFF
TRBV12-3/TRBV12-4 CASSLYSSSLYNEQFF
TRBV20-1 CSASWSTSGRFF
TRBV20-1 CSARPLSGQGAYNSPLHF
TRBV20-1 CSANGYSGRTDEQYF
TRBV5-1 CASSLYTDTQYF
TRBV5-1 CASSSQPRGDTEAFF